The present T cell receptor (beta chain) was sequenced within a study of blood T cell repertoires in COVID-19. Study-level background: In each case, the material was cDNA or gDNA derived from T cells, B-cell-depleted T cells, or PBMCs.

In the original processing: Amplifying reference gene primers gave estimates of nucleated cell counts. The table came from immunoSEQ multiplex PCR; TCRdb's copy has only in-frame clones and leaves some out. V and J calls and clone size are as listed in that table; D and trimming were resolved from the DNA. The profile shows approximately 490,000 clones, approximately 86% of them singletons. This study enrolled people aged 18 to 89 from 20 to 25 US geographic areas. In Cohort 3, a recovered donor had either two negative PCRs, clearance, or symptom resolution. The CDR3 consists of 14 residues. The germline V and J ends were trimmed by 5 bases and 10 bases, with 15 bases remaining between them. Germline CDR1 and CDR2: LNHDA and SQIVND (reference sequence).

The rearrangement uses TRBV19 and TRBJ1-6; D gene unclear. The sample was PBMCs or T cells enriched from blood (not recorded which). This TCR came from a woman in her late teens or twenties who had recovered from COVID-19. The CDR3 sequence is CASSFGPEDSPLHF. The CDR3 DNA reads TGTGCCAGTAGTTTCGGGCCGGAGGACTCACCCCTCCACTTT.